These T cell receptor beta chains were read from a single sample in a study of cytomegalovirus exposure and HLA in healthy donors. Only in-frame clones appear in the TCRdb table, and some are missing; sequencing was by immunoSEQ multiplex PCR. The repertoire includes over 100,000 clones, roughly 90% of them detected once, and roughly 6.3% sits in the top ten. The sample was PBMCs. These receptors were collected from a woman under 30 in good health and CMV-seropositive. Each CDR3 is given with its conserved first and last residue. A D gene is named only where the DNA matches it firmly. Not all rows give a size; the values are once, few, many and, for expanded clones, a class.

D gene,clone size,J gene,V gene,CDR3 protein,CDR3 DNA
NA,NA,TRBJ1-1,TRBV19,CASSLSTRSNTEAFF,TGTGCCAGTAGCCTCTCTACTCGATCGAACACTGAAGCTTTCTTT
NA,NA,TRBJ1-1,TRBV7-6,CASTPGGLNTEAFF,TGTGCCAGCACCCCCGGGGGGCTGAACACTGAAGCTTTCTTT
TRBD1,NA,TRBJ1-2,TRBV29-1,CSVFTGEDGYTF,TGCAGCGTTTTCACAGGGGAGGATGGCTACACCTTC
TRBD1,NA,TRBJ1-1,TRBV10-3,CAISERGGVDTEAFF,TGTGCCATCAGTGAGAGAGGGGGCGTTGACACTGAAGCTTTCTTT
TRBD1,NA,TRBJ2-5,TRBV30,CAWLSPGQKNYQETQYF,TGTGCCTGGCTTTCCCCGGGACAGAAAAATTACCAAGAGACCCAGTACTTC
TRBD1,NA,TRBJ2-5,TRBV9,CASSVTGAQGTQYF,TGTGCCAGCAGCGTAACAGGGGCTCAGGGGACCCAGTACTTC
NA,NA,TRBJ1-2,TRBV5-6,CASSLEGANYGYTF,TGTGCCAGCAGCTTGGAAGGGGCCAACTATGGCTACACCTTC
TRBD2,NA,TRBJ2-3,TRBV4-3,CASSQDPAGGAADTQYF,TGCGCCAGCAGCCAAGATCCGGCGGGAGGGGCCGCAGATACGCAGTATTTT
TRBD1,NA,TRBJ1-2,TRBV19,CASSRTGSGYTF,TGTGCCAGTAGTAGGACAGGTTCCGGCTACACCTTC
NA,NA,TRBJ1-2,TRBV28,CASMTGSGGYTF,TGTGCCAGCATGACAGGCTCGGGTGGCTACACCTTC
TRBD2,NA,TRBJ2-2,TRBV15,CATSRDLLSGANTGELFF,TGTGCCACCAGCAGAGATCTTCTGAGCGGGGCGAACACCGGGGAGCTGTTTTTT
NA,NA,TRBJ1-2,TRBV6-1,CASSQEVLNYGYTF,TGTGCCAGCAGTCAGGAGGTCCTTAACTATGGCTACACCTTC
NA,NA,TRBJ1-5,TRBV9,CASSVGSNQPQHF,TGTGCCAGCAGCGTCGGGAGCAATCAGCCCCAGCATTTT
TRBD1,once,TRBJ2-7,TRBV6-6,CASSYGGTGAYEQYF,TGTGCCAGCAGTTACGGAGGGACAGGGGCCTACGAGCAGTACTTC
NA,NA,TRBJ2-3,TRBV9,CASSVGSGRSDTQYF,TGTGCCAGCAGCGTAGGGTCAGGGCGATCAGATACGCAGTATTTT
TRBD2,NA,TRBJ2-3,TRBV9,CASSVGLAASTDTQYF,TGTGCCAGCAGCGTAGGACTAGCGGCTAGCACAGATACGCAGTATTTT
NA,NA,TRBJ2-3,TRBV5-1,CASSRGQGTDTQYF,TGCGCCAGCAGCCGCGGGCAGGGGACAGATACGCAGTATTTT
TRBD2,once,TRBJ2-2,TRBV5-1,CASSLMGLAAANTGELFF,TGCGCCAGCAGCTTGATGGGACTAGCGGCCGCGAACACCGGGGAGCTGTTTTTT
TRBD1,NA,TRBJ1-4,TRBV7-2,CASSLQRDRRNEKLFF,TGTGCCAGCAGCTTACAGAGGGACAGACGAAATGAAAAACTGTTTTTT
NA,NA,TRBJ2-7,TRBV5-1,CASSYGTSGGEQYF,TGCGCCAGCAGCTATGGGACCTCAGGGGGGGAGCAGTACTTC
NA,NA,TRBJ1-2,TRBV25-1,CASSDGSEDGYTF,TGTGCCAGCAGCGACGGGTCAGAGGATGGCTACACCTTC
NA,NA,TRBJ1-5,TRBV2,CASSVSGNDQPQHF,TGTGCCAGCAGTGTATCGGGGAACGATCAGCCCCAGCATTTT
NA,NA,TRBJ2-7,TRBV4-3,CASSQEGRGALEQYF,TGCGCCAGCAGCCAAGAAGGCAGGGGAGCCCTCGAGCAGTACTTC
TRBD2,few,TRBJ2-3,TRBV5-8,CASSLGLAASTDTQYF,TGTGCCAGCAGCTTGGGGCTAGCGGCTAGCACAGATACGCAGTATTTT
NA,NA,TRBJ2-2,TRBV4-3,CASSQDLLAGTNTGELFF,TGCGCCAGCAGCCAAGATCTACTCGCGGGAACGAACACCGGGGAGCTGTTTTTT
NA,NA,TRBJ1-2,TRBV7-9,CASSSKLGRTSNYGYTF,TGTGCCAGCAGCTCAAAACTAGGACGGACGTCTAACTATGGCTACACCTTC
NA,NA,TRBJ2-2,TRBV7-9,CASSQQGIGTGELFF,TGTGCCAGCAGCCAACAGGGTATAGGGACCGGGGAGCTGTTTTTT
TRBD2,NA,TRBJ2-4,TRBV7-9,CASSYPGTSGKDIQYF,TGTGCCAGCAGTTATCCCGGGACTAGCGGGAAGGACATTCAGTACTTC
TRBD1,NA,TRBJ2-5,TRBV7-2,CASRPPGQDKETQYF,TGTGCCAGCAGACCCCCGGGACAGGACAAAGAGACCCAGTACTTC
NA,NA,TRBJ1-6,TRBV5-6,CASSPAGEWRNSPLHF,TGTGCCAGCAGCCCCGCGGGGGAATGGAGAAATTCACCCCTCCACTTT
NA,NA,TRBJ2-3,TRBV9,CASSVVVAGDTQYF,TGTGCCAGCAGCGTAGTGGTAGCTGGAGATACGCAGTATTTT
NA,NA,TRBJ1-5,TRBV19,CASSITGNNQPQHF,TGTGCCAGTAGTATTACAGGGAACAATCAGCCCCAGCATTTT
NA,NA,TRBJ1-2,TRBV6-6,CASRREAPGGYTF,TGTGCCAGCAGAAGGGAGGCTCCGGGTGGCTACACCTTC
NA,NA,TRBJ1-5,TRBV6-1,CASSEGHIYQPQHF,TGTGCCAGCAGTGAAGGGCATATCTATCAGCCCCAGCATTTT
TRBD1,NA,TRBJ1-3,TRBV2,CASSEGRGVSGNTIYF,TGTGCCAGCAGTGAAGGCAGGGGGGTCTCTGGAAACACCATATATTTT
TRBD2,once,TRBJ2-1,TRBV4-1,CASSLRGSGSDNEQFF,TGCGCCAGCAGTTTAAGAGGTAGCGGGAGCGACAATGAGCAGTTCTTC
TRBD2,NA,TRBJ2-3,TRBV19,CASSQAGGTDTQYF,TGTGCCAGTAGTCAGGCGGGAGGGACCGATACGCAGTATTTT
NA,NA,TRBJ1-1,TRBV12-5,CASGLVGPGGTEAFF,TGTGCTAGTGGTTTGGTCGGACCGGGGGGGACTGAAGCTTTCTTT
TRBD1,NA,TRBJ2-4,TRBV9,CASSPPGQDRNIQYF,TGTGCCAGCAGCCCCCCGGGACAGGATAGAAACATTCAGTACTTC
NA,NA,TRBJ1-3,TRBV6-5,CASSYSHSGNTIYF,TGTGCCAGCAGTTACTCACACTCTGGAAACACCATATATTTT
TRBD1,NA,TRBJ2-7,TRBV7-9,CASSRTGGEQYF,TGTGCCAGCAGCCGGACAGGGGGCGAGCAGTACTTC
NA,NA,TRBJ2-2,TRBV30,CAWSGSGYNTGELFF,TGTGCCTGGAGTGGTTCGGGGTACAACACCGGGGAGCTGTTTTTT
TRBD2,NA,TRBJ2-7,TRBV5-6,CASSVPGLAPYEQYF,TGTGCCAGCAGCGTGCCGGGACTAGCTCCCTACGAGCAGTACTTC
NA,NA,TRBJ2-3,TRBV6-6,CASSYSGGLDTQYF,TGTGCCAGCAGTTACTCCGGGGGGCTAGATACGCAGTATTTT
TRBD1,NA,TRBJ2-3,TRBV4-1,CASSQDEGATDTQYF,TGCGCCAGCAGCCAAGATGAGGGGGCCACAGATACGCAGTATTTT
NA,NA,TRBJ2-7,TRBV4-3,CASSQDSRGYEQYF,TGCGCCAGCAGCCAAGATTCTCGGGGATACGAGCAGTACTTC
NA,few,TRBJ1-5,TRBV11-2,CASSVQGGQPQHF,TGTGCCAGCAGCGTACAGGGTGGACAGCCCCAGCATTTT
NA,NA,TRBJ2-7,TRBV30,CAWSPMLVSEQYF,TGTGCCTGGAGCCCTATGTTAGTCTCCGAGCAGTACTTC
NA,NA,TRBJ2-7,TRBV5-6,CASSSSLTGYEQYF,TGTGCCAGCAGCTCCAGTTTGACAGGCTACGAGCAGTACTTC
TRBD2,NA,TRBJ2-2,TRBV4-3,CASSLILAGDITGELFF,TGCGCCAGCAGCCTAATTCTAGCGGGAGATATCACCGGGGAGCTGTTTTTT
TRBD2,NA,TRBJ2-1,TRBV11-2,CASSPFGSGGFNEQFF,TGTGCCAGCAGTCCTTTCGGGTCGGGAGGTTTTAATGAGCAGTTCTTC
NA,NA,TRBJ1-1,TRBV2,CASSTQNTEAFF,TGTGCCAGCAGCACACAGAACACTGAAGCTTTCTTT
NA,NA,TRBJ2-7,TRBV21-1,CASSKDPTGTYEQYF,TGTGCCAGCAGCAAAGACCCGACAGGGACATACGAGCAGTACTTC
TRBD1,NA,TRBJ2-7,TRBV4-1,CASSPTLQDRRYYEQYF,TGCGCCAGCAGCCCGACCCTCCAGGACAGGCGCTACTACGAGCAGTACTTC
NA,NA,TRBJ1-2,TRBV9,CASSVEGTHGYTF,TGTGCCAGCAGCGTAGAGGGGACACATGGCTACACCTTC
NA,NA,TRBJ2-1,TRBV29-1,CSADGRDLTYNEQFF,TGCAGCGCCGACGGCCGGGACTTAACCTACAATGAGCAGTTCTTC
TRBD1,NA,TRBJ1-1,TRBV7-2,CASSRGQASEAFF,TGTGCCAGCAGCCGGGGACAGGCTTCTGAAGCTTTCTTT
NA,NA,TRBJ1-2,TRBV25-1,CASSEVGRDGYTF,TGTGCCAGCAGTGAAGTTGGCAGGGATGGCTACACCTTC
TRBD1,NA,TRBJ1-5,TRBV6-5,CASKAGGGNQPQHF,TGTGCCAGCAAGGCAGGGGGTGGCAATCAGCCCCAGCATTTT
NA,NA,TRBJ1-1,TRBV2,CASKKDTLNTEAFF,TGTGCCAGCAAAAAGGACACTTTGAACACTGAAGCTTTCTTT